Shown below are 21 T cell receptor beta chains from a single sample sequenced in a study of T cells in Graves' hyperthyroidism and ophthalmopathy. Researchers took RNA transcripts and amplified the TCR beta CDR3 regions from them. When the TCR CDR3 underwent first-round RT-PCR, the HTBI primer set was used. TCRdb redid the calling of the multiplex PCR reads with MiXCR, one entry per CDR3 protein. The sample yields 550,000 to 600,000 distinct CDR3 sequences, roughly 17% seen once. Sequencing used blood. Receptor source: a woman under 30 with Graves' hyperthyroidism.

This clonotype was seen many times. The rearrangement links TRBV12-3 or TRBV12-4 to TRBJ2-5; D not resolved. CDR3 length equals 11 residues. The V end lost 6 bases, the J end lost 4 bases, and 6 bases lay between the germline ends. The CDR3 nucleotides are TGTGCCAGCAGCTTAACAGAGACCCAGTACTTC. Encoded protein: CASSLTETQYF.

This clonotype was detected many times. V is TRBV2 and J is TRBJ1-1, with D hard to call. The V gene's germline CDR1 is SNHLY and CDR2 FYNNEI. This CDR3 contains 14 residues. V lost 4 bases and J 6 bases, leaving 15 bases between the germline ends. CDR3 sequence reads: CASSVVSGSAEAFF. CDR3 bases: TGTGCCAGCAGTGTTGTATCGGGGTCAGCTGAAGCTTTCTTT.

V usage is TRBV20-1 and J usage is TRBJ2-2, with TRBD1 identical over 7 bases. CDR1 is DFQATT, CDR2 SNEGSKA, per germline (reference sequence). This CDR3 has 15 amino acids. The ends lost 4 bases at V and 1 base at J; junction bases unmatched: 6. The CDR3 nucleotides read TGCAGTGCTACCAAGTGGGACAGGAACACCGGGGAGCTGTTTTTT. Amino acids: CSATKWDRNTGELFF.

This clonotype appeared many times. V and J are TRBV29-1 and TRBJ2-3; 8 nucleotides match TRBD1. Looked up from germline, CDR1 is SQVTM and CDR2 is ANQGSEA. V lost 3 bases, J lost 1 base, and 9 bases stayed unmatched. This CDR3 has 16 residues. This CDR3 reads CSVEEDRERGTDTQYF. CDR3 nucleotides: TGCAGCGTTGAGGAGGACAGGGAAAGGGGCACAGATACGCAGTATTTT.

This clonotype has a count of ten or more. The rearrangement links TRBV12-3 or TRBV12-4 to TRBJ2-3, with 9 positions matching TRBD2. Trimming at V came to 6 bases and at J to 5 bases, leaving 6 bases not matched to a gene. The CDR3 spans 14 residues. The CDR3 DNA reads TGTGCCAGCAGCCTCGGGCGGGGGGGAGATACGCAGTATTTT. Translating it yields CASSLGRGGDTQYF.

The rearrangement uses TRBV19 and TRBJ1-5, with TRBD1 matching 7 bases. Germline values: CDR1 LNHDA, CDR2 SQIVND (reference sequence). The junction had 7 bases not matched to a gene; V was cut back by 5 bases and J by 3 bases. This CDR3 has 15 residues. The CDR3 coding sequence is TGTGCCAGTAGTTCACGGGACAGTCACAATCAGCCCCAGCATTTT. It yields the protein CASSSRDSHNQPQHF.

This rearrangement joins TRBV7-2 to TRBJ2-5, with D maybe TRBD2 (7 bases). This CDR3 contains 15 residues. V lost 1 base and J 5 bases, leaving 14 bases between the germline ends. CDR1 is SGHTA and CDR2 is FQGNSA in the germline V gene. CDR3 loop: CASSLGGGPGETQYF. The DNA for the CDR3 is TGTGCCAGCAGCTTAGGGGGGGGGCCGGGTGAGACCCAGTACTTC.

Of note for this clonotype: A much larger clone sits a single nucleotide away, making a read error possible. The rearrangement links TRBV5-1 to TRBJ2-1; D is unresolved. In germline, CDR1 is SGHRS, CDR2 YFSETQ. Deletions cut 5 bases from V and 2 bases from J, with 8 bases between. This CDR3 is built from 13 residues. CDR3 region: CASRKSPYNEQFF. CDR3 sequence (DNA): TGCGCCAGCAGAAAGAGCCCCTACAATGAGCAGTTCTTC.

This clonotype appeared many times. The rearrangement joins TRBV28 to TRBJ2-5; TRBD1 might be the D (6 bases). The V end lost 5 bases, the J end lost 2 bases, and 21 bases lay between the germline ends. Germline V gene data show CDR1 as MDHEN and CDR2 as SYDVKM. CDR3 length equals 17 residues. CDR3 loop: CASSPTGPARSQETQYF. DNA of the CDR3: TGTGCCAGCAGTCCCACAGGGCCCGCCCGCTCTCAAGAGACCCAGTACTTC.

This chain links TRBV10-3 with TRBJ2-1; 10 nucleotides align to TRBD1. With 6 bases clipped from V and 4 bases from J, the junction kept 12 bases outside the gene matches. This CDR3 comprises 17 residues. Germline CDR1 reads ENHRY; CDR2 reads SYGVKD. CDR3 bases: TGTGCCATCAGGAACCTTGACAGGGGGCAATTTTACAATGAGCAGTTCTTC. This encodes CAIRNLDRGQFYNEQFF.

In the case of this clonotype: This clone may be a read error of a much larger clone one base away. The chain is built from TRBV5-5 and TRBJ1-1; D perhaps matches TRBD1 (5 bases). Germline V lookup: CDR1 SGHKS, CDR2 YYEKEE (reference sequence). CDR3 length equals 17 residues. CDR3 in amino acids: CVSSLRQQEVLNTEAFF. DNA of the CDR3: TGTGTCAGCAGCTTGCGACAGCAAGAGGTTCTAAACACTGAAGCTTTCTTT.

At least ten counts were recorded for this clonotype. This sequence joins TRBV5-1 and TRBJ1-1; D possibly corresponds to TRBD1 (6 bases). The CDR3 loop spans 15 amino acids. The ends were cut back, 3 bases at V and 0 bases at J, with 12 bases in the middle. Germline loops: CDR1 SGHRS, CDR2 YFSETQ. The DNA for the CDR3 is TGCGCCAGCAGCTGGTCGACAGGCTTGAACACTGAAGCTTTCTTT. Protein sequence: CASSWSTGLNTEAFF.

In its sample, this clonotype was seen many times. This sequence joins TRBV28 and TRBJ2-7; TRBD1 aligns across 11 bases. V gave up 8 bases and J gave up 4 bases; unmatched junction bases: 7. CDR3 length: 14 residues. Germline values: CDR1 MDHEN, CDR2 SYDVKM. The DNA for the CDR3 is TGTGCCAGCGGGGGACAGGGGGGAGAATACGAGCAGTACTTC. Its translation is CASGGQGGEYEQYF.

The table lists this clonotype with many counts. The V call is TRBV20-1, the J call TRBJ2-7; D may correspond to TRBD1 or TRBD2 (5 bases each). The CDR3 extends over 15 amino acids. Looked up from germline, CDR1 is DFQATT and CDR2 is SNEGSKA (reference sequence). Trimming cost V 0 bases and J 6 bases, with 18 bases left between them. CDR3 nucleotides: TGCAGTGCTAGAGATGTCGGGACGGCCCATGGCGAGCAGTACTTC. Translated, it gives CSARDVGTAHGEQYF.

This clonotype has only a few counts. The chain links TRBV5-6 to TRBJ1-4, with 8 bases identical to TRBD1. V shed 4 bases, J shed 0 bases, and the junction held 5 bases outside the gene matches. The CDR3 consists of 16 residues. Germline values: CDR1 SGHDT, CDR2 YYEEEE. The CDR3 sequence: CASSGQGGATNEKLFF. The CDR3 DNA reads as TGTGCCAGCAGCGGACAGGGTGGGGCAACTAATGAAAAACTGTTTTTT. Together with reference TRBV5-6 and TRBJ1-4, the CDR3 gives the full variable domain: DAGVTQSPTHLIKTRGQQVTLRCSPKSGHDTVSWYQQALGQGPQFIFQYYEEEERQRGNFPDRFSGHQFPNYSSELNVNALLLGDSALYLCASSGQGGATNEKLFFGSGTQLSVL.

This clonotype was observed many times. The chain couples TRBV7-2 to TRBJ2-7, with 9 bases identical to TRBD2. Germline-derived CDR1 and CDR2 are SGHTA and FQGNSA. The ends lost 1 base at V and 0 bases at J; junction bases unmatched: 4. The CDR3 contains 16 residues. CDR3 protein: CASSLVAGDSSYEQYF. The CDR3 coding sequence is TGTGCCAGCAGCTTAGTAGCGGGAGATTCCTCCTACGAGCAGTACTTC.

This clonotype was counted only a few times. The chain combines TRBV6-1 with TRBJ2-7, with a possible D match to TRBD1 (6 bases). The germline V and J ends were trimmed by 8 bases and 4 bases, with 18 bases remaining between them. Germline lookup yields CDR1 MNHNS and CDR2 SASEGT. This CDR3 comprises 14 residues. The DNA of the CDR3 is TGTGCCAGCTCCAGGACAGATATAAGGTACGAGCAGTACTTC. Its translation is CASSRTDIRYEQYF.

This clonotype was observed at least ten times. This sequence joins TRBV11-3 and TRBJ2-3; D gene uncertain. This CDR3 comprises 15 residues. V lost 3 bases and J lost 5, with 15 bases in between. Germline V gene sequence: CDR1 SGHNT, CDR2 YENEEA. The CDR3 DNA reads as TGTGCCAGCAGCTTCGCGAGCTACGGCGGAGATACGCAGTATTTT. Protein: CASSFASYGGDTQYF.

The CDR3 bases are TGCGCCAGCAGCCAAGAAGGGGGGGTCCCCTGGACCTACAATGAGCAGTTCTTC. It encodes CASSQEGGVPWTYNEQFF. The V and J genes are TRBV4-3 and TRBJ2-1; a weak D match, TRBD2 (7 bases). The V end lost 0 bases, the J end lost 2 bases, and 17 bases lay between the germline ends. The CDR3 totals 18 residues. Per germline, CDR1 LGHNA and CDR2 YSLEER.

This clonotype was observed a handful of times. This sequence joins TRBV7-2 and TRBJ2-3; 8 bases match TRBD2. The ends lost 4 bases at V and 0 bases at J; junction bases unmatched: 6. This CDR3 is built from 16 residues. The germline V gene encodes CDR1 SGHTA and CDR2 FQGNSA. CDR3 bases: TGTGCCAGCAGCTACACTAGCGGAGTTAGCACAGATACGCAGTATTTT. Encoded protein: CASSYTSGVSTDTQYF.

This clonotype was seen ten or more times. The chain carries TRBV20-1 and TRBJ1-1; maybe TRBD1 (5 bases). CDR1 and CDR2 (germline): DFQATT, SNEGSKA (reference sequence). Trimming removed 1 base from V and 1 base from J, with 16 bases in between. The CDR3 spans 16 residues. CDR3 amino acids: CSARGAPGRENTEAFF. CDR3 in DNA: TGCAGTGCTAGAGGAGCTCCGGGACGGGAGAACACTGAAGCTTTCTTT.